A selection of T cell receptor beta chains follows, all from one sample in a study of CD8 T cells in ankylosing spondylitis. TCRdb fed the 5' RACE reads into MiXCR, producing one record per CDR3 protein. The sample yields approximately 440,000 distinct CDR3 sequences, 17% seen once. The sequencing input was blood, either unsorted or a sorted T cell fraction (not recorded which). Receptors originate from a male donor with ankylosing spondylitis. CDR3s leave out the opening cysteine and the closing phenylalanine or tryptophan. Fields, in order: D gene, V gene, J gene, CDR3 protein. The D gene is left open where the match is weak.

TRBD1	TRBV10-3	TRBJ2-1	AISAWTGHNEQF
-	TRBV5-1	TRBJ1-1	ASSSTGRANTEAF
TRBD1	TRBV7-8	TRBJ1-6	ASSLGTGGVEPLH
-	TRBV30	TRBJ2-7	AWTQDSYEQY
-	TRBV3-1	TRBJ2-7	ASSRRGSYEQY
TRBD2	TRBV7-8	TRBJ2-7	ASSLKRGAAYEQY
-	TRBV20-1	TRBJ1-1	SARVSRGGTTEAF
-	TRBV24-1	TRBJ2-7	ATSDSNGDNSYEQY
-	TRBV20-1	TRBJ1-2	SARPGQFNYGYT
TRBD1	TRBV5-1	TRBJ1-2	ASSRQKLDRSSGYT
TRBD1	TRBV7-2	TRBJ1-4	ASSPTGTGAEKLF
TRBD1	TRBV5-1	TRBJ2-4	ASSSRQGSNIQY
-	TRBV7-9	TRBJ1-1	ASSLRDRYTEAF
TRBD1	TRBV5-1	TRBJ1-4	ASSLTGAAEKLF
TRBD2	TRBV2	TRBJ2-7	ASSDGGPGLAGSLLRYEQY
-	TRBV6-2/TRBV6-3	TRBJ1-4	ASSYAGAATNEKLF
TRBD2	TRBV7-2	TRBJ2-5	ASSSSSGGETQY
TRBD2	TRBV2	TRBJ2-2	ASSDVGGDTGELF
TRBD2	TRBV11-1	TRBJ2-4	ASSSSGTSGLLAKNIQY
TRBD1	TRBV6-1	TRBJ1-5	ASSEGTGSSNQPQH
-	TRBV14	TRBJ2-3	ASSQDSAADTQY
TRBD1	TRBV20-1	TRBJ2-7	SAILGQGSYEQY